These 27 T cell receptor beta chains were all obtained from the same sample, sequenced in a study of T cell responses to AZD1222 COVID-19 vaccine. Assay: immunoSEQ multiplex PCR; the TCRdb copy retains only in-frame clones and omits some. The data contain 150,000 or so clones, 70% to 90% of them singletons. The sample in question was peripheral blood, obtained 28 days after the second dose of the MenACWY control vaccine. Receptors originate from an adult who received the MenACWY meningococcal vaccine as a control.

For the CDR3, the DNA is TGTGCCACTCTTAGGACTAGCGGTACCGGGGAGCTGTTTTTT. It encodes CATLRTSGTGELFF. This sequence joins TRBV6-5 and TRBJ2-2, with TRBD2 matching 10 bases. After removal of 10 bases from V and 5 bases from J, the junction contained 7 bases not matched to a gene. The germline V gene has CDR1 MNHEY and CDR2 SVGAGI. The length of the CDR3 is 14 residues.

The chain recombines TRBV10-1 with TRBJ2-2; 8 bases fit TRBD2. Germline CDR1 is WNHNN and CDR2 is SYGVQD (reference sequence). The CDR3 contains 15 residues. With 6 bases clipped from V and 5 bases from J, the junction kept 8 bases outside the gene matches. For the CDR3, the DNA is TGCGCCAGCAGCCGAGGGACTAGTCAAACCGGGGAGCTGTTTTTT. It is translated as CASSRGTSQTGELFF.

This chain connects TRBV13 to TRBJ1-2, with D maybe TRBD1 (6 bases). The germline V gene encodes CDR1 PRHDT and CDR2 FYEKMQ (reference sequence). This CDR3 is 15 amino acids long. The V end was cut by 5 bases, the J end by 4 bases, with 17 bases between. In DNA, the CDR3 is TGTGCCAGCAGCACCAACCCCGGACAGTTCTATGGCTACACCTTC. As protein: CASSTNPGQFYGYTF.

As regards this clone: Additional DNA sequences in this sample encode the identical CDR3. The chain uses TRBV9 and TRBJ1-5, with D hard to call. Between the trimmed V and J ends, which lost 1 base and 1 base, there was a span of 3 bases. Germline CDR1 and CDR2: SGDLS and YYNGEE. The CDR3 contains 13 residues. CDR3 in amino acids: CASSVNSNQPQHF. The DNA of the CDR3 is TGTGCCAGCAGCGTAAACAGCAATCAGCCCCAGCATTTT.

In the case of this clone: This sample also contains other DNA sequences that code for the same CDR3. The chain joins TRBV7-7 to TRBJ2-7, with D perhaps matching TRBD1 (6 bases). Germline CDR1 is SSHAT and CDR2 is FNYEAQ (reference sequence). Trimming removed 5 bases from V and 1 base from J, with 9 bases in between. The CDR3 is 13 amino acids. In nucleotides, the CDR3 is TGTGCCAGCAGCCCGGGACATTCCTACGAGCAGTACTTC. Its translation is CASSPGHSYEQYF.

This clone was picked up a small number of times. The CDR3 loop is CAWSVHRGSHLADNEKLFF. The CDR3 region has the DNA TGTGCCTGGAGTGTACACAGGGGGAGTCACCTAGCCGATAATGAAAAACTGTTTTTT. The rearrangement links TRBV30 to TRBJ1-4; 8 bases align to TRBD1. CDR1 is GTSNPN and CDR2 is SVGIG in the germline V gene (reference sequence). The V and J ends lost 0 bases and 4 bases, in that order; junction bases with no gene match: 16. The CDR3 consists of 19 residues.

The chain employs TRBV27 and TRBJ1-6, with D possibly being TRBD1 (5 bases). CDR1 is MNHEY, CDR2 SMNVEV, per germline (reference sequence). The CDR3 totals 14 residues. V lost 4 bases, J lost 6 bases, and 10 bases lay in between. CDR3 in amino acids: CASSWGRVNSPLHF. The CDR3 coding sequence is TGTGCCAGCAGTTGGGGCAGGGTTAATTCACCCCTCCACTTT.

V and J are TRBV2 and TRBJ1-1, with D maybe TRBD1 (6 bases). The V end lost 7 bases, the J end lost 0 bases, and 15 bases lay between the germline ends. The CDR3 is 15 residues long. Germline assignment: CDR1 SNHLY and CDR2 FYNNEI. In DNA, the CDR3 is TGTGCCAGCATCGTGGAGAGGGGGATGAACACTGAAGCTTTCTTT. Amino acids: CASIVERGMNTEAFF.

The chain uses TRBV6-5 and TRBJ2-1; TRBD2 might be the D (5 bases). Germline values: CDR1 MNHEY, CDR2 SVGAGI. Deletions cut 6 bases from V and 7 bases from J, with 16 bases between. CDR3 length: 14 amino acids. The DNA for the CDR3 is TGTGCCAGCAGACGGAACACCGAGGGTAATGAGCAGTTCTTC. It yields the protein CASRRNTEGNEQFF.

The genes are TRBV29-1 and TRBJ2-7; 10 bases match TRBD2. There are 13 residues in the CDR3. Germline loops: CDR1 SQVTM, CDR2 ANQGSEA. Trimming took 6 bases from V and 2 from J; bases not matched to a gene: 4. The CDR3 bases are TGCAGCGTCGCCGGGACTAGCGCCTACGAGCAGTACTTC. It yields the protein CSVAGTSAYEQYF.

This rearrangement joins TRBV6-5 to TRBJ1-2, with D unresolved. Germline CDR1 MNHEY, CDR2 SVGAGI. V shed 2 bases and J shed 8 bases, with 15 bases lying between them. The CDR3 is 14 residues long. Here the CDR3 reads CASSYEPLDMGYTF. CDR3 coding DNA: TGTGCCAGCAGTTACGAGCCTCTAGATATGGGCTACACCTTC.

J is TRBJ2-1 and V is TRBV6-2 or TRBV6-3; TRBD2 matches at 8 bases. V was clipped by 6 bases and J by 6 bases; unmatched bases: 10. Germline values: CDR1 MNHEY, CDR2 SVGEGT. CDR3 length: 15 residues. As DNA, the CDR3 is TGTGCCAGCAGCCCCTCTCTAGCGGGCTTCAATGAGCAGTTCTTC. The encoded protein is CASSPSLAGFNEQFF.

The genes are TRBV7-9 and TRBJ2-7; TRBD2 is a possible D gene (7 bases). Trimming removed 4 bases at V and 5 bases at J, with 12 bases between. The germline gives CDR1 SEHNR, CDR2 FQNEAQ (reference sequence). The CDR3 covers 13 residues. CDR3 loop: CASSWEGDHEQYF. The CDR3 DNA sequence: TGTGCCAGCAGCTGGGAGGGGGACCACGAGCAGTACTTC.

The J gene is TRBJ1-2, the V gene TRBV5-4, with no clear D. Germline V gives CDR1 SGHNT, CDR2 YYREEE (reference sequence). This CDR3 region has 13 residues. The V end lost 2 bases, the J end lost 3 bases, and 8 bases lay between the germline ends. CDR3: CASSFNGYYGYTF. CDR3 sequence (DNA): TGTGCCAGCAGCTTTAACGGATACTATGGCTACACCTTC. The full variable domain, completed using reference TRBV5-4 and TRBJ1-2, is ETGVTQSPTHLIKTRGQQVTLRCSSQSGHNTVSWYQQALGQGPQFIFQYYREEENGRGNFPPRFSGLQFPNYSSELNVNALELDDSALYLCASSFNGYYGYTFGSGTRLTVV.

This chain's CDR3 is CASKVVGSGYGYTF. As DNA, the CDR3 is TGTGCCAGCAAGGTGGTAGGGAGCGGCTATGGCTACACCTTC. V is TRBV5-6 and J is TRBJ1-2; D unresolved. The CDR3 consists of 14 residues. V was trimmed by 6 bases and J by 4 bases, leaving 16 bases between them. Germline CDR1 is SGHDT and CDR2 is YYEEEE.

This sequence joins TRBV11-2 and TRBJ2-3; weak D call: TRBD1 (6 bases). The ends were cut back, 6 bases at V and 6 bases at J, with 19 bases in the middle. In germline, CDR1 is SGHAT, CDR2 FQNNGV. CDR3 length equals 15 residues. CDR3: CASSLGQGRRDTQYF. CDR3 nucleotides: TGTGCCAGCAGTCTAGGGCAGGGGAGAAGGGATACGCAGTATTTT.

The J gene is TRBJ2-2, the V gene TRBV7-3; 14 positions match TRBD2. V shed 5 bases and J 4 bases; nucleotides not matched to a gene: 0. The germline V gene encodes CDR1 SGHTA and CDR2 FQGTGA. The CDR3 sequence is 15 residues long. The CDR3 sequence is CASSGTSGSTGELFF. In DNA, the CDR3 is TGTGCCAGCAGCGGGACTAGCGGGAGCACCGGGGAGCTGTTTTTT.

The V call is TRBV4-3, the J call TRBJ2-7, with 7 bases identical to TRBD1. In germline, CDR1 is LGHNA, CDR2 YSLEER. J lost 3 bases, V lost 4 bases, and 15 bases had no gene match. The CDR3 consists of 17 residues. CDR3 sequence: CASSPSRDRKNGYEQYF. The CDR3 DNA is TGCGCCAGCAGCCCTTCCCGGGACAGAAAGAACGGCTACGAGCAGTACTTC.

This chain joins TRBV28 and TRBJ2-1, with TRBD2 matching 8 bases. Germline trimming cut 7 bases from V and 5 bases from J; bases unmatched to any gene: 7. The length of the CDR3 is 14 residues. Germline CDR1 reads MDHEN; CDR2 reads SYDVKM. The CDR3 sequence: CASKTGGPDNEQFF. CDR3 sequence (DNA): TGTGCCAGCAAGACGGGAGGGCCCGACAATGAGCAGTTCTTC.

This chain links TRBV29-1 with TRBJ2-7; D gene ambiguous. V dropped 1 base and J dropped 6 bases, with 19 bases sitting between them. The CDR3 covers 15 residues. Germline loops: CDR1 SQVTM, CDR2 ANQGSEA. This CDR3 is CSVEGQEGATSEQYF. In DNA form, the CDR3 reads TGCAGCGTTGAAGGCCAAGAAGGCGCTACGAGCGAGCAGTACTTC.

CDR3 region: CAWSVGTGGETQYF. CDR3 nucleotide sequence: TGTGCCTGGAGTGTCGGGACAGGTGGGGAGACCCAGTACTTC. This chain links TRBV30 with TRBJ2-5; 8 bases are a match to TRBD1. The V gene end was trimmed by 0 bases and the J gene end by 5 bases; junction bases not matched to a gene: 5. This CDR3 has 14 amino acids. CDR1 GTSNPN and CDR2 SVGIG come from the germline V gene (reference sequence).

The chain couples TRBV28 to TRBJ1-2, with D hard to call. Germline V CDR1 and CDR2: MDHEN, SYDVKM. V lost 1 base and J lost 7, with 10 bases in between. This CDR3 has 13 amino acids. CDR3 DNA: TGTGCCAGCAGTTTATATCGGATGGGTGGCTACACCTTC. Translated, it gives CASSLYRMGGYTF.

In its sample, this clone was seen once. The rearrangement uses TRBV20-1 and TRBJ2-7; D not certain. The CDR3 covers 10 residues. Germline lookup yields CDR1 DFQATT and CDR2 SNEGSKA (reference sequence). V lost 5 bases to trimming and J lost 10 bases, with 12 bases between them. The DNA of the CDR3 is TGCAGTGCTCCGGAGCTGGAACAGTACTTC. It encodes CSAPELEQYF.

The V call is TRBV19, the J call TRBJ2-1; the match to TRBD2 covers 12 bases. Germline CDR1 is LNHDA and CDR2 is SQIVND (reference sequence). The CDR3 extends over 15 amino acids. After removal of 5 bases from V and 7 bases from J, the junction contained 6 bases not matched to a gene. The CDR3 bases are TGTGCCAGTAGTGGCCCGACTAGCGGGAGAAATGAGCAGTTCTTC. It yields the protein CASSGPTSGRNEQFF.

J is TRBJ1-2 and V is TRBV3-1 (or the pseudogene TRBV3-2), with D perhaps matching TRBD1 (6 bases). Germline V gene sequence: CDR1 LGHDT, CDR2 YNNKEL (reference sequence). V gave up 7 bases and J gave up 8 bases, with 17 bases separating them. The CDR3 spans 13 residues. CDR3 bases: TGTGCCAGCACAGGGGCCTTTACCGGCGGCTACACCTTC. This gives the protein CASTGAFTGGYTF.

This clone came up once. The chain combines TRBV9 with TRBJ1-2, with a weak D call TRBD1 (6 bases). The CDR3 runs 16 residues. V was clipped by 3 bases and J by 5 bases, with 20 bases between them. Germline lookup yields CDR1 SGDLS and CDR2 YYNGEE. CDR3 sequence: CASSETGVGQGYGYTF. The CDR3 DNA reads as TGTGCCAGCAGCGAGACCGGTGTGGGACAAGGGTATGGCTACACCTTC.

This clone was observed a few times. The rearrangement uses TRBV6-2 or TRBV6-3 and TRBJ1-1; D is unresolved. Germline V gene data show CDR1 as MNHEY and CDR2 as SVGEGT. This CDR3 spans 13 amino acids. V shed 2 bases and J shed 11 bases, with 15 bases lying between them. The CDR3 loop reads CASSYDGLGGAFF. The CDR3 DNA follows: TGTGCCAGCAGTTACGATGGGCTTGGTGGGGCTTTCTTT.